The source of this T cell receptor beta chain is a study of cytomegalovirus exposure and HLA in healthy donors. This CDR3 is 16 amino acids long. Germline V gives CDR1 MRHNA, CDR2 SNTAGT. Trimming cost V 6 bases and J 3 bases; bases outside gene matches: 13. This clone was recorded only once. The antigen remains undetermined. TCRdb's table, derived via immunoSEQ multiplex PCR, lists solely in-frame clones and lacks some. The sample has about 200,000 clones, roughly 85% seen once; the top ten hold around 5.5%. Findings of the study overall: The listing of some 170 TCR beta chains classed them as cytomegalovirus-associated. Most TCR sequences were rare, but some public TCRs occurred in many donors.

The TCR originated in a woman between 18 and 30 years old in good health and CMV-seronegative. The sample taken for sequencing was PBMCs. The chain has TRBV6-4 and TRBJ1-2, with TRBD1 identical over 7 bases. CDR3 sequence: CASSARGGGDYYGYTF. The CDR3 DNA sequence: TGTGCCAGCAGCGCCCGAGGAGGGGGCGATTACTATGGCTACACCTTC.